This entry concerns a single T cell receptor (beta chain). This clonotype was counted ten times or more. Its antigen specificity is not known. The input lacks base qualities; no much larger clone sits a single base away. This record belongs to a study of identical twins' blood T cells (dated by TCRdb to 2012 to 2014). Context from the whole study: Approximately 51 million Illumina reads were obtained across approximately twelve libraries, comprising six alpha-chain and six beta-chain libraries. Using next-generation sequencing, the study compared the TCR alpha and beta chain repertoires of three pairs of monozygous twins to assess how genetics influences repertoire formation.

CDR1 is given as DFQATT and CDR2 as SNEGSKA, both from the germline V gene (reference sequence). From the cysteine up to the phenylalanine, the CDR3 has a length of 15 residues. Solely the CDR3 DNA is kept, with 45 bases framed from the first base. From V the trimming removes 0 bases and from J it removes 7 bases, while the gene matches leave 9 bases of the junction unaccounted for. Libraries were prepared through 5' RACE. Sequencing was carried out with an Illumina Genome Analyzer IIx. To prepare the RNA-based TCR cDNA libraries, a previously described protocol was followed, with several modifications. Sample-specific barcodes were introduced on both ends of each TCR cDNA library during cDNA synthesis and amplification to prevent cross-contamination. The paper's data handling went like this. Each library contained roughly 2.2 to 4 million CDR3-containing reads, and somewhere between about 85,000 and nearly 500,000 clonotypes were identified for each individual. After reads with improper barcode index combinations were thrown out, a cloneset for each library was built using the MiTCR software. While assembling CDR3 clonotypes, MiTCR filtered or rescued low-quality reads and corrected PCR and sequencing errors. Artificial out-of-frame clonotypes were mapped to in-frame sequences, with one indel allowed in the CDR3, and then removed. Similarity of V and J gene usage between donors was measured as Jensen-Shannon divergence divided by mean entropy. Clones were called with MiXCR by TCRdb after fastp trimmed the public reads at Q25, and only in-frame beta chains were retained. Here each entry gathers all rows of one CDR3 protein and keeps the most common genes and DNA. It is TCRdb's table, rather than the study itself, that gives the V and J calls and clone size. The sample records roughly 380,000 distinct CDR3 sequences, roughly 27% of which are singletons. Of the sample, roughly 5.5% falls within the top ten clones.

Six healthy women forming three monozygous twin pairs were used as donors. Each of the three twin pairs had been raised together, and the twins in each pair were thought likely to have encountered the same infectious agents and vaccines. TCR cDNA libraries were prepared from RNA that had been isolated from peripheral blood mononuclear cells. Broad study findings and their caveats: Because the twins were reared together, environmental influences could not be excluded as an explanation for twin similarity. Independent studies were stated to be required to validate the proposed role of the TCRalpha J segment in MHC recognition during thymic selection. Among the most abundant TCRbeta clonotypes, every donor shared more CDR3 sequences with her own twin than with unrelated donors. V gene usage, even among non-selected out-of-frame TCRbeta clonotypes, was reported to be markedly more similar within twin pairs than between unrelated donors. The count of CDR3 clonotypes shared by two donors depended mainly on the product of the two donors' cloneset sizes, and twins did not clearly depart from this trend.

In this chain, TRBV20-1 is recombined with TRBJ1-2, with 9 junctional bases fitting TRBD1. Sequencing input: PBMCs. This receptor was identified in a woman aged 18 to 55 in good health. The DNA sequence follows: TGCAGTGCTAGAGATCAGACAGGGGGAAGAAGTGGCTACACCTTC. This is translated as CSARDQTGGRSGYTF.